This entry lists 22 T cell receptor beta chains sequenced from one sample in a study of blood T cell repertoires in COVID-19. The repertoire was sequenced with immunoSEQ multiplex PCR; TCRdb's copy has only in-frame clones and lacks some. Among roughly 140,000 clones listed, 85% to 90% were seen once. Sequenced material: peripheral blood. All receptors come from a human donor in a cohort sampled during active COVID-19.

The chain uses TRBV19 and TRBJ2-7; tentative D call: TRBD2 (6 bases). Per the germline V gene, CDR1 is LNHDA and CDR2 is SQIVND (reference sequence). Deletions cut 1 base from V and 3 bases from J, with 13 bases between. The CDR3 consists of 15 residues. The CDR3 bases are TGTGCCAGTAGTATAGGGAAGACGGGAGTCTACGAGCAGTACTTC. This translates into CASSIGKTGVYEQYF.

The chain uses TRBV5-1 and TRBJ1-2; D ambiguous. CDR1 is SGHRS, CDR2 YFSETQ, per germline. The CDR3 totals 15 residues. Trimming took 0 bases from V and 0 from J, leaving 9 bases between them. The CDR3 region has the DNA TGCGCCAGCAGCTTGGGGGCAGGCTCTAACTATGGCTACACCTTC. This sequence encodes CASSLGAGSNYGYTF.

This rearrangement joins TRBV27 to TRBJ2-1; 9 bases are shared with TRBD2. Germline trimming cut 2 bases from V and 5 bases from J; bases unmatched to any gene: 10. The CDR3 totals 17 residues. Germline V gene data show CDR1 as MNHEY and CDR2 as SMNVEV (reference sequence). In DNA, the CDR3 is TGTGCCAGCAGTTTAGGGGCGCGCGCTAGCGGGAACAATGAGCAGTTCTTC. Encoded protein: CASSLGARASGNNEQFF.

The chain joins TRBV3-1 (or the pseudogene TRBV3-2) to TRBJ1-1, with TRBD1 matching over 10 bases. This CDR3 is built from 16 residues. From germline, CDR1 is LGHDT and CDR2 YNNKEL (reference sequence). V shed 4 bases, J shed 5 bases, and the junction held 10 bases outside the gene matches. Here the CDR3 reads CASSPRRTGGGTEAFF. CDR3 sequence (DNA): TGTGCCAGCAGCCCGCGGAGGACAGGGGGTGGTACTGAAGCTTTCTTT.

The chain combines TRBV27 with TRBJ2-3, with 10 positions matching TRBD2. From germline, CDR1 is MNHEY and CDR2 SMNVEV (reference sequence). V shed 6 bases, J shed 3 bases, and the junction held 6 bases outside the gene matches. The CDR3 runs to 15 residues. CDR3 coding DNA: TGTGCCAGCAGGACCGGGACTAGCGTGACAGATACGCAGTATTTT. Amino acid sequence: CASRTGTSVTDTQYF.

This clone was recorded once. V is TRBV2 and J is TRBJ1-2; no clear D. This CDR3 is 15 amino acids long. V was cut by 2 bases and J by 0 bases, with 10 bases left in between. Germline V gene lookup returns CDR1 SNHLY and CDR2 FYNNEI. For the CDR3, the DNA is TGTGCCAGCAGTGAACAGCGCGCAGCTAACTATGGCTACACCTTC. It yields the protein CASSEQRAANYGYTF.

The chain joins TRBV5-1 to TRBJ2-2; 11 bases are a match to TRBD2. V shed 3 bases, J shed 4 bases, and the junction held 11 bases outside the gene matches. The CDR3 runs 18 residues. Germline CDR1 is SGHRS and CDR2 is YFSETQ. The CDR3 spells CASSWSVSGGAGTGELFF. DNA of the CDR3: TGCGCCAGCAGCTGGTCCGTTAGCGGGGGGGCCGGCACCGGGGAGCTGTTTTTT.

The genes are TRBV7-8 and TRBJ2-7; no clear D. V gave up 5 bases and J gave up 1 base, with 12 bases separating them. The CDR3 is made up of 14 amino acids. Germline CDR1 SGHVS, CDR2 FQNEAQ. CDR3 region: CASSTTSESYEQYF. Here the CDR3 DNA reads TGTGCCAGCAGCACTACGTCCGAATCCTACGAGCAGTACTTC.

The chain links TRBV25-1 to TRBJ1-1, with unresolved D. CDR1 is MGHDK, CDR2 SYGVNS, per germline. The CDR3 consists of 12 residues. The ends were cut back, 5 bases at V and 3 bases at J, with 7 bases in the middle. CDR3 sequence: CASSSLHTEAFF. In nucleotides, the CDR3 is TGTGCCAGCAGTTCTCTACACACTGAAGCTTTCTTT.

The rearrangement links TRBV29-1 to TRBJ2-3; TRBD2 is a possible D gene (5 bases). This CDR3 is 20 amino acids long. V was cut by 7 bases and J by 5 bases, with 37 bases left in between. Germline CDR1 SQVTM, CDR2 ANQGSEA. DNA of the CDR3: TGCAGCGCCAAATCCACACCAACACTAGGAAGCTATCTTCGGGGAGATACGCAGTATTTT. Protein: CSAKSTPTLGSYLRGDTQYF.

The chain carries TRBV7-9 and TRBJ2-1; TRBD1 is a possible D gene (7 bases). The CDR3 runs to 16 residues. The germline V gene encodes CDR1 SEHNR and CDR2 FQNEAQ (reference sequence). V was pared by 5 bases and J by 0 bases, with 14 bases between. DNA for the CDR3: TGTGCCAGCAGCGGCGGGACAGAAATCTCCTACAATGAGCAGTTCTTC. Protein sequence: CASSGGTEISYNEQFF.

This clone has more than one count but fewer than ten. The chain joins TRBV7-6 to TRBJ1-1, with D maybe TRBD1 (6 bases). Trimming pared 1 base from V and 8 bases from J, leaving 14 bases between. This CDR3 region has 14 residues. From germline, CDR1 is SGHVS and CDR2 FNYEAQ. The CDR3 DNA reads TGTGCCAGCAGCTTAGGTACAGGGTGGGCCGAAGCTTTCTTT. Its protein is CASSLGTGWAEAFF.

The rearrangement joins TRBV7-8 to TRBJ2-1; TRBD2 aligns across 9 bases. The germline gives CDR1 SGHVS, CDR2 FQNEAQ. V dropped 6 bases and J dropped 10; count of bases not matched to a gene: 16. CDR3 size: 16 residues. CDR3 DNA: TGTGCCAGCAGGCTTAGATCTAGCGGGGTGGCGGCGGAGCAGTTCTTC. It codes for CASRLRSSGVAAEQFF.

V and J are TRBV6-6 and TRBJ2-2; a possible D gene is TRBD2 (5 bases). This CDR3 comprises 15 residues. In germline, CDR1 is MNHNY, CDR2 SVGAGI (reference sequence). V was trimmed by 8 bases and J by 6 bases, leaving 19 bases between them. Here the CDR3 reads CASGQLEAPPGELFF. Written as DNA, the CDR3 is TGTGCCAGCGGGCAACTAGAGGCCCCCCCCGGGGAGCTGTTTTTT.

There are a few counts of this clone. The V call is TRBV3-1 (or the pseudogene TRBV3-2), the J call TRBJ2-7; 8 bases fit TRBD1. The CDR3 runs to 16 residues. V shed 2 bases, J shed 0 bases, and the junction held 6 bases outside the gene matches. Germline V lookup: CDR1 LGHDT, CDR2 YNNKEL (reference sequence). The CDR3 region is CASSQWGQESSYEQYF. Here the CDR3 DNA reads TGTGCCAGCAGCCAATGGGGACAGGAGTCCTCCTACGAGCAGTACTTC.

The chain links TRBV5-1 to TRBJ2-5; a possible D gene is TRBD1 (6 bases). Per germline, CDR1 SGHRS and CDR2 YFSETQ. V lost 0 bases and J 4 bases, leaving 16 bases between the germline ends. This CDR3 region has 16 residues. CDR3 amino acids: CASSLVRRTQGETQYF. The CDR3 nucleotides are TGCGCCAGCAGCTTGGTCCGAAGAACACAGGGAGAGACCCAGTACTTC.

The rearrangement joins TRBV5-1 to TRBJ2-3; D possibly corresponds to TRBD2 (8 bases). Germline CDR1 reads SGHRS; CDR2 reads YFSETQ. CDR3 size: 15 residues. Trimming shortened V by 3 bases and J by 3 bases, and 14 bases separated the two germline ends. The CDR3 DNA is TGCGCCAGCAGCTCAAGCGGGGGACAGACAGATACGCAGTATTTT. Translating it yields CASSSSGGQTDTQYF.

The rearrangement joins TRBV9 to TRBJ2-3, with 9 bases aligning to TRBD2. V dropped 0 bases and J dropped 2; count of bases not matched to a gene: 10. The germline V gene has CDR1 SGDLS and CDR2 YYNGEE. This CDR3 comprises 18 residues. The CDR3 bases are TGTGCCAGCAGCGTAGCGGGTCTAGCGGGGACCTACACAGATACGCAGTATTTT. Protein: CASSVAGLAGTYTDTQYF.

This chain uses TRBV20-1 with TRBJ1-1; TRBD1 matches 7 bases. The CDR3 covers 11 residues. The ends lost 6 bases at V and 9 bases at J; junction bases unmatched: 7. Per the germline V gene, CDR1 is DFQATT and CDR2 is SNEGSKA (reference sequence). The CDR3 DNA is TGCAGTGCCGACCGACAGGGACAAGCTTTCTTT. Amino acid sequence: CSADRQGQAFF.

This clone showed up just once. The sample holds other DNA sequences that translate to the same CDR3. The DNA for the CDR3 is TGTGCCAGTAGTATTGGACAGGGCCAACCCCAGCATTTT. Translated, it gives CASSIGQGQPQHF. The rearrangement joins TRBV19 to TRBJ1-5; 8 bases map to TRBD1. The germline V gene has CDR1 LNHDA and CDR2 SQIVND (reference sequence). The CDR3 runs to 13 residues. V shed 3 bases and J 10 bases; nucleotides not matched to a gene: 5.

The chain links TRBV7-9 to TRBJ2-5, with 9 nucleotides matching TRBD2. The length of the CDR3 is 18 residues. Germline V gene sequence: CDR1 SEHNR, CDR2 FQNEAQ (reference sequence). The trim removed 2 bases at V and 2 bases at J, leaving 12 bases unmatched. The CDR3 here is CASSLLISGGRGQETQYF. The CDR3 nucleotides read TGTGCCAGCAGCTTACTGATTAGCGGGGGCCGGGGGCAAGAGACCCAGTACTTC.

V and J are TRBV5-1 and TRBJ1-6; 7 bases match TRBD1. Germline assignment: CDR1 SGHRS and CDR2 YFSETQ. V shed 0 bases and J 8 bases; nucleotides not matched to a gene: 2. This CDR3 is built from 14 residues. CDR3 sequence: CASSLAGGYSPLHF. The DNA of the CDR3 is TGCGCCAGCAGCTTGGCAGGGGGATATTCACCCCTCCACTTT.